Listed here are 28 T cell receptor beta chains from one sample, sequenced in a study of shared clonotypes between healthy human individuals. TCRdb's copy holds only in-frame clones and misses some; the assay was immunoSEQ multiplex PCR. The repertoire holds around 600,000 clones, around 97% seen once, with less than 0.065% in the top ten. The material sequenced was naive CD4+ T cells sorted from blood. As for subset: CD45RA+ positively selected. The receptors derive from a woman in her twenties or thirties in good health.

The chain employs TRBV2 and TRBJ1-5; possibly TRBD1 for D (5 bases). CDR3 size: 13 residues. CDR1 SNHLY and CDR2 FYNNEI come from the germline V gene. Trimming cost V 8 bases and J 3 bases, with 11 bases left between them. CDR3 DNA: TGTGCCAGCGATCCAGGGAACAATCAGCCCCAGCATTTT. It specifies CASDPGNNQPQHF.

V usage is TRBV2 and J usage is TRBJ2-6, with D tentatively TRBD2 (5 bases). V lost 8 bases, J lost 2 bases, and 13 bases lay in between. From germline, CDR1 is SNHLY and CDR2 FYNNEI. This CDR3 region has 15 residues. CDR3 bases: TGTGCCAGCCGAGTGGAGGTCACTGGGGCCAACGTCCTGACTTTC. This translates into CASRVEVTGANVLTF.

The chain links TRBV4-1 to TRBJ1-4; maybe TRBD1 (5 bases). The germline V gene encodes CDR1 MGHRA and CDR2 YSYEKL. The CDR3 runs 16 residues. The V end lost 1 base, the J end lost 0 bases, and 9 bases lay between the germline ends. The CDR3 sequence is CASSQGWGTTNEKLFF. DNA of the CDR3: TGCGCCAGCAGCCAAGGTTGGGGGACAACTAATGAAAAACTGTTTTTT.

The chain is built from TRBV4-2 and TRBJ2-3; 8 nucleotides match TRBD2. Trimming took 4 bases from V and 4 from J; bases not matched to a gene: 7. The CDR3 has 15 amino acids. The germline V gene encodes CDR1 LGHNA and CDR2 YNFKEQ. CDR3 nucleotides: TGTGCCAGCAGCCCCCCCGGGAGGGGCTCAGATACGCAGTATTTT. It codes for CASSPPGRGSDTQYF.

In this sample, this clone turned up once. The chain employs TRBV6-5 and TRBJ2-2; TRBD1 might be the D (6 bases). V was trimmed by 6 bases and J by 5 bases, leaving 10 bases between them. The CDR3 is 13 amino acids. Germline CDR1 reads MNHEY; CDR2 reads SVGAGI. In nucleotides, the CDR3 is TGTGCCAGCAGACCAACAGGGACCGGGGAGCTGTTTTTT. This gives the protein CASRPTGTGELFF.

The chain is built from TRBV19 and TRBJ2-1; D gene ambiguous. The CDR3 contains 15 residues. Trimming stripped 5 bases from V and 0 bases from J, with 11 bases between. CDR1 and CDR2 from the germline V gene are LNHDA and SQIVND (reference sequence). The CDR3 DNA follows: TGTGCCAGTAGTCCCCTCCCCGGCTCCTACAATGAGCAGTTCTTC. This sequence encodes CASSPLPGSYNEQFF.

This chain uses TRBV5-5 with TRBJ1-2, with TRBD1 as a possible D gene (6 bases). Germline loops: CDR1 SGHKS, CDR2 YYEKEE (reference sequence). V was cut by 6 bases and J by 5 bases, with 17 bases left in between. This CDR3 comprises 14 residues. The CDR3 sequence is CASTTLGARYGYTF. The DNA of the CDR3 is TGTGCCAGCACCACTCTGGGGGCGCGGTATGGCTACACCTTC.

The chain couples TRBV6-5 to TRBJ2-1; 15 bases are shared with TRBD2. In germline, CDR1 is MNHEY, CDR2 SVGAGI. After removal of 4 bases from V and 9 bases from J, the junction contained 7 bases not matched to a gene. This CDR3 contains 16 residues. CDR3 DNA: TGTGCCAGCAGTTTAGGACTAGCGGGAGGGCCCTTTGAGCAGTTCTTC. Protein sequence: CASSLGLAGGPFEQFF.

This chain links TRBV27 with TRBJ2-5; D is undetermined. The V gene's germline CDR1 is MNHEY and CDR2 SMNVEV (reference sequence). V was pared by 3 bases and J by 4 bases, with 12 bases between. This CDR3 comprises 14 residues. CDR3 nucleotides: TGTGCCAGCAGTTTTATTTCCGGCGTAGAGACCCAGTACTTC. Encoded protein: CASSFISGVETQYF.

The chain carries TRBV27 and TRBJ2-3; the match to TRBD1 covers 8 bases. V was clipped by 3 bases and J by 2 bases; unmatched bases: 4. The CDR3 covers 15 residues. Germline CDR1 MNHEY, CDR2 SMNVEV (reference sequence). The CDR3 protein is CASSFRTGTTDTQYF. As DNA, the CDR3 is TGTGCCAGCAGTTTCCGGACAGGGACCACAGATACGCAGTATTTT.

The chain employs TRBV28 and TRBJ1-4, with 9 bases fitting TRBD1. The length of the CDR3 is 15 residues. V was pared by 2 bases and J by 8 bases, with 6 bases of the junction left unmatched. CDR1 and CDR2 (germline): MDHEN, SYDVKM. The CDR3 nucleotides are TGTGCCAGCAGTTTAGCCGGGACAGGGTACGAAAAACTGTTTTTT. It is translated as CASSLAGTGYEKLFF.

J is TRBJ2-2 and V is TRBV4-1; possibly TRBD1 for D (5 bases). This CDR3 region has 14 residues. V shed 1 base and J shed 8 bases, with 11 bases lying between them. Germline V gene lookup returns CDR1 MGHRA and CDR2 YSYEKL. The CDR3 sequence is CASSQVRTRGELFF. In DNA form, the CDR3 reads TGCGCCAGCAGCCAAGTTAGGACACGAGGGGAGCTGTTTTTT.

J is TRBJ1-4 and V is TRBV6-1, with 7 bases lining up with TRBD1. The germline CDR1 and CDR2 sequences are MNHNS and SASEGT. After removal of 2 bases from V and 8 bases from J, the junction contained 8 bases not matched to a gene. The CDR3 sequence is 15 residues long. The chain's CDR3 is CASSERGQGGEKLFF. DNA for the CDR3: TGTGCCAGCAGTGAACGCGGCCAGGGGGGGGAAAAACTGTTTTTT.

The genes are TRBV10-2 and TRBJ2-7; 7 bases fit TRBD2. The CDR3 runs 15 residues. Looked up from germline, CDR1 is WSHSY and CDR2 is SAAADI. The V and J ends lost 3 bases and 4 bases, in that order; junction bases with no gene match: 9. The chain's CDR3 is CASSEGLVADYEQYF. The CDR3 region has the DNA TGCGCCAGCAGTGAAGGACTAGTAGCCGATTACGAGCAGTACTTC.

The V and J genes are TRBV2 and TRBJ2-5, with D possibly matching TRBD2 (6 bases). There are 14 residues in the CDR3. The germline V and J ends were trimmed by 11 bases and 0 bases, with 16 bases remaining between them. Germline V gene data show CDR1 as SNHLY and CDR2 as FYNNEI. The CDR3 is CAGSTSEYQETQYF. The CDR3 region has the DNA TGTGCCGGTTCGACTAGTGAGTACCAAGAGACCCAGTACTTC.

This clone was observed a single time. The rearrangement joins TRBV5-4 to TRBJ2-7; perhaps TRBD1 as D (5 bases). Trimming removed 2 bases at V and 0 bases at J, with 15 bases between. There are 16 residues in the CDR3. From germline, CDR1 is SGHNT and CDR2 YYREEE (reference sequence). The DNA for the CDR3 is TGTGCCAGCAGCTTAGATCTCGGACAAATCTCCTACGAGCAGTACTTC. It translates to CASSLDLGQISYEQYF. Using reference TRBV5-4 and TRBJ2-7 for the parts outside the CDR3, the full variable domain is ETGVTQSPTHLIKTRGQQVTLRCSSQSGHNTVSWYQQALGQGPQFIFQYYREEENGRGNFPPRFSGLQFPNYSSELNVNALELDDSALYLCASSLDLGQISYEQYFGPGTRLTVT.

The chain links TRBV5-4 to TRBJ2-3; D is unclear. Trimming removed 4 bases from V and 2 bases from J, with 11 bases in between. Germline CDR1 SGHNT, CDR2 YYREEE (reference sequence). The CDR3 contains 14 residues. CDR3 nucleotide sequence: TGTGCCAGCAGCGACGACGAAAACACAGATACGCAGTATTTT. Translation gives CASSDDENTDTQYF.

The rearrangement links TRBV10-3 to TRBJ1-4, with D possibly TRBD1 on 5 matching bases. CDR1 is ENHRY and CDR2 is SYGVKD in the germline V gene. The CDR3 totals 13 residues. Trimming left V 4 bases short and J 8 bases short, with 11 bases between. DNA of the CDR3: TGTGCCATCAGTGGGGGCTTTGGGGAAAAACTGTTTTTT. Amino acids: CAISGGFGEKLFF.

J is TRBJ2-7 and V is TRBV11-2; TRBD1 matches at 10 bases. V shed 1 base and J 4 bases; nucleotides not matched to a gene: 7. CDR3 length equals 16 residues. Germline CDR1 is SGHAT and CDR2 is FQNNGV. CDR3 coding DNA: TGTGCCAGCAGCTTAGCCCAGACAGGGGGCAGGTACGAGCAGTACTTC. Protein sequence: CASSLAQTGGRYEQYF.

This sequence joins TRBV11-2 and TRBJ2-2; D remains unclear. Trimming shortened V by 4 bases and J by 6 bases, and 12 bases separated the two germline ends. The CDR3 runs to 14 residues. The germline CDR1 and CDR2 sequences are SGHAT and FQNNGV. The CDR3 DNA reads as TGTGCCAGCAGCTCCCTTCGTAGGGCCGGGGAGCTGTTTTTT. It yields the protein CASSSLRRAGELFF.

The CDR3 is CASTAGRGNQPQHF. As DNA, the CDR3 is TGTGCCAGCACCGCGGGTCGGGGCAATCAGCCCCAGCATTTT. This sequence joins TRBV6-5 and TRBJ1-5; D unresolved. Trimming cost V 7 bases and J 2 bases, with 12 bases left between them. The length of the CDR3 is 14 residues. Germline assignment: CDR1 MNHEY and CDR2 SVGAGI.

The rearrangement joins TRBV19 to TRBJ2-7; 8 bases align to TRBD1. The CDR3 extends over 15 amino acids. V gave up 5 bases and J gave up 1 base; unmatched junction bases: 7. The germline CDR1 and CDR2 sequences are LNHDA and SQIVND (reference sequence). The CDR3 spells CASSRPRQGSYEQYF. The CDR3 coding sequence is TGTGCCAGTAGTCGACCCCGACAGGGGTCCTACGAGCAGTACTTC. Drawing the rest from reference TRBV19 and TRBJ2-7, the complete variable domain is DGGITQSPKYLFRKEGQNVTLSCEQNLNHDAMYWYRQDPGQGLRLIYYSQIVNDFQKGDIAEGYSVSREKKESFPLTVTSAQKNPTAFYLCASSRPRQGSYEQYFGPGTRLTVT.

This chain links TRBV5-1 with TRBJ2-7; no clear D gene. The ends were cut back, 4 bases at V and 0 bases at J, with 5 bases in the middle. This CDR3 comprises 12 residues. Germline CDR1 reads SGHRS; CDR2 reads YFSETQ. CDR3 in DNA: TGCGCCAGCAGCGAGAGCTCCTACGAGCAGTACTTC. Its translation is CASSESSYEQYF.

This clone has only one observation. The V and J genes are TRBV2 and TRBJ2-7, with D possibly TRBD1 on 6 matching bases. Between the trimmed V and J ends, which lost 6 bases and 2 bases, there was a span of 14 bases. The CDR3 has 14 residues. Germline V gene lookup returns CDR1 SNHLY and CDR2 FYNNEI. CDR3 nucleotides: TGTGCCAGCAGCCGACAGGAGACAACCTACGAGCAGTACTTC. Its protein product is CASSRQETTYEQYF.

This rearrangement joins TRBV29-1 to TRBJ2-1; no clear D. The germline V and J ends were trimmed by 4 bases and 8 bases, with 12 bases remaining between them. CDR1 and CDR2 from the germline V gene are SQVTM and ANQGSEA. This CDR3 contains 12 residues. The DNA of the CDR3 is TGCAGCGTTGGGTCAGACGGAGATGAGCAGTTCTTC. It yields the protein CSVGSDGDEQFF.

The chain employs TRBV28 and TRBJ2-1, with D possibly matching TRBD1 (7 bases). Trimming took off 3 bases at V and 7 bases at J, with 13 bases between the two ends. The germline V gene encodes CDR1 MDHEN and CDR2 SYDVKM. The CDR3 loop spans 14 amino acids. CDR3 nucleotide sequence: TGTGCCAGCAGTTTGGCAGGGGGACTTAATGAGCAGTTCTTC. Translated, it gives CASSLAGGLNEQFF.

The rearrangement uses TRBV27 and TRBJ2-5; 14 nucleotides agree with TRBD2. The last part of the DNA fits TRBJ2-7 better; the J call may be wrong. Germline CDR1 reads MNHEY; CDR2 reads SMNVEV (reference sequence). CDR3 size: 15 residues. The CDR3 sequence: CASSRGTSGSYEQYF. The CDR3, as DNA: TGTGCCAGCAGTCGAGGGACTAGCGGGAGCTACGAGCAGTACTTC.

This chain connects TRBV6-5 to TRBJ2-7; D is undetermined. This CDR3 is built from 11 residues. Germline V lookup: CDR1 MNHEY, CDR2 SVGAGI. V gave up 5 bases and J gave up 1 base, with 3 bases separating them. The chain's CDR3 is CASSTSYEQYF. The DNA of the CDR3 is TGTGCCAGCAGTACATCCTACGAGCAGTACTTC.